This is a list of T cell receptor beta chains from one sample in a study of blood T cell repertoires in COVID-19. Sequencing was performed with immunoSEQ multiplex PCR; in TCRdb, only in-frame clones are kept and a portion is missing. Of about 150,000 clones in the sample, roughly four fifths were seen once. Material for sequencing was peripheral blood. The receptors originated from a man in his 70s with active or convalescent COVID-19. The CDR3 runs from the conserved cysteine through the conserved F or W. Fields, in order: CDR3 length, clone size, J gene, V gene, D gene, CDR3 protein, CDR3 DNA. A D gene is named only where the DNA matches it firmly. Some rows have no size entry. The others give once, few or many, or a class for an expanded clone.

len: 15; abundance: NA; j_gene: TRBJ2-3; v_gene: TRBV7-2; d_gene: TRBD1; CDR3aa: CASNHKTGGSDTQYF; CDR3nt: TGTGCCAGCAACCACAAAACAGGGGGGTCAGATACGCAGTATTTT
len: 15; abundance: NA; j_gene: TRBJ1-1; v_gene: TRBV5-6; d_gene: NA; CDR3aa: CASSTALGASSEAFF; CDR3nt: TGTGCCAGCAGCACCGCCCTAGGAGCCAGCTCTGAAGCTTTCTTT
len: 13; abundance: NA; j_gene: TRBJ2-3; v_gene: TRBV27; d_gene: NA; CDR3aa: CASSLSPPSTQYF; CDR3nt: TGTGCCAGCAGTTTATCGCCTCCGAGTACGCAGTATTTT
len: 15; abundance: few; j_gene: TRBJ2-5; v_gene: TRBV9; d_gene: TRBD1; CDR3aa: CASSPRGQGQETQYF; CDR3nt: TGTGCCAGCAGCCCCCGGGGACAGGGACAAGAGACCCAGTACTTC
len: 14; abundance: NA; j_gene: TRBJ2-7; v_gene: TRBV2; d_gene: NA; CDR3aa: CASSVQRAYYEQYF; CDR3nt: TGTGCCAGCAGTGTTCAGCGGGCCTACTACGAGCAGTACTTC
len: 17; abundance: NA; j_gene: TRBJ2-7; v_gene: TRBV4-1; d_gene: TRBD2; CDR3aa: CASSHGTSGTLTYEQYF; CDR3nt: TGCGCCAGCAGCCACGGGACTAGCGGGACCTTAACCTACGAGCAGTACTTC
len: 15; abundance: NA; j_gene: TRBJ2-7; v_gene: TRBV7-2; d_gene: TRBD2; CDR3aa: CASSPSSGRSYEQYF; CDR3nt: TGTGCCAGCAGCCCCTCTAGCGGCAGAAGTTACGAGCAGTACTTC
len: 15; abundance: few; j_gene: TRBJ1-4; v_gene: TRBV7-2; d_gene: NA; CDR3aa: CASSSPGRVGEKLFF; CDR3nt: TGTGCCAGCAGCTCCCCGGGCAGGGTCGGTGAAAAACTGTTTTTT
len: 13; abundance: NA; j_gene: TRBJ1-5; v_gene: TRBV7-7; d_gene: NA; CDR3aa: CASSLDRNQPQHF; CDR3nt: TGTGCCAGCAGCTTAGACAGAAATCAGCCCCAGCATTTT
len: 14; abundance: NA; j_gene: TRBJ1-6; v_gene: TRBV6-2/TRBV6-3; d_gene: NA; CDR3aa: CASSYLAGRSPLHF; CDR3nt: TGTGCCAGCAGTTACCTGGCAGGGAGGTCACCCCTCCACTTT
len: 15; abundance: NA; j_gene: TRBJ2-7; v_gene: TRBV6-5; d_gene: TRBD1; CDR3aa: CASRRGQVRSYEQYF; CDR3nt: TGTGCCAGCAGACGGGGACAGGTGCGCTCCTACGAGCAGTACTTC
len: 13; abundance: few; j_gene: TRBJ2-5; v_gene: TRBV6-5; d_gene: NA; CDR3aa: CASGSGPQGTQYF; CDR3nt: TGTGCCAGCGGCTCCGGGCCCCAGGGGACCCAGTACTTC
len: 17; abundance: NA; j_gene: TRBJ2-3; v_gene: TRBV24-1; d_gene: TRBD1; CDR3aa: CATSDPRDRVDADTQYF; CDR3nt: TGTGCCACCAGTGATCCCCGTGACAGGGTCGATGCAGATACGCAGTATTTT
len: 16; abundance: NA; j_gene: TRBJ2-1; v_gene: TRBV24-1; d_gene: TRBD1; CDR3aa: CATSESTGSSYNEQFF; CDR3nt: TGTGCCACCAGTGAGTCGACAGGGAGCTCCTACAATGAGCAGTTCTTC
len: 14; abundance: NA; j_gene: TRBJ2-1; v_gene: TRBV5-1; d_gene: NA; CDR3aa: CASSLISGDNEQFF; CDR3nt: TGCGCCAGCAGCTTGATATCAGGGGACAATGAGCAGTTCTTC
len: 15; abundance: NA; j_gene: TRBJ2-7; v_gene: TRBV9; d_gene: NA; CDR3aa: CASSPRGGEVGEQYF; CDR3nt: TGTGCCAGCTCCCCCAGGGGAGGGGAGGTCGGCGAGCAGTACTTC
len: 15; abundance: few; j_gene: TRBJ2-1; v_gene: TRBV19; d_gene: TRBD2; CDR3aa: CASSSGTSGSNEQFF; CDR3nt: TGTGCCAGTAGCTCCGGGACTAGCGGGAGCAATGAGCAGTTCTTC
len: 13; abundance: NA; j_gene: TRBJ2-7; v_gene: TRBV29-1; d_gene: NA; CDR3aa: CSVGTASGYEQYF; CDR3nt: TGCAGCGTTGGCACAGCGTCGGGATACGAGCAGTACTTC
len: 14; abundance: NA; j_gene: TRBJ1-1; v_gene: TRBV29-1; d_gene: NA; CDR3aa: CSVEDRGVGTEAFF; CDR3nt: TGCAGCGTTGAAGACAGGGGAGTTGGCACTGAAGCTTTCTTT
len: 19; abundance: NA; j_gene: TRBJ2-2; v_gene: TRBV7-2; d_gene: TRBD2; CDR3aa: CASSLEGPASGRFGRELFF; CDR3nt: TGTGCCAGCAGCTTAGAAGGGCCGGCTAGCGGGAGGTTTGGCCGGGAGCTGTTTTTT
len: 14; abundance: NA; j_gene: TRBJ2-7; v_gene: TRBV3-1/TRBV3-2; d_gene: NA; CDR3aa: CASSPRQATYEQYF; CDR3nt: TGTGCCAGCAGCCCGAGACAGGCCACCTACGAGCAGTACTTC
len: 13; abundance: once; j_gene: TRBJ2-7; v_gene: TRBV11-2; d_gene: NA; CDR3aa: CASSRGTFYEQYF; CDR3nt: TGTGCCAGCAGTCGGGGGACTTTCTACGAGCAGTACTTC
len: 15; abundance: NA; j_gene: TRBJ2-5; v_gene: TRBV2; d_gene: TRBD2; CDR3aa: CASSGTSGRRETQYF; CDR3nt: TGTGCCAGCAGTGGGACTAGCGGGAGGAGAGAGACCCAGTACTTC
len: 15; abundance: NA; j_gene: TRBJ2-7; v_gene: TRBV14; d_gene: NA; CDR3aa: CASSQGPSGTYEQYF; CDR3nt: TGTGCCAGCAGCCAAGGTCCGAGCGGAACTTACGAGCAGTACTTC
len: 11; abundance: NA; j_gene: TRBJ2-7; v_gene: TRBV20-1; d_gene: NA; CDR3aa: CSAQGPYEQYF; CDR3nt: TGCAGTGCTCAGGGGCCCTACGAGCAGTACTTC
len: 16; abundance: NA; j_gene: TRBJ1-4; v_gene: TRBV9; d_gene: TRBD1; CDR3aa: CASSVTGTGSYEKLFF; CDR3nt: TGTGCCAGCAGCGTTACCGGGACAGGGTCGTATGAAAAACTGTTTTTT
len: 15; abundance: NA; j_gene: TRBJ1-2; v_gene: TRBV11-2; d_gene: TRBD1; CDR3aa: CASSHTTGLHYGYTF; CDR3nt: TGTGCCAGCAGCCACACGACAGGGTTACACTATGGCTACACCTTC
len: 17; abundance: NA; j_gene: TRBJ2-1; v_gene: TRBV5-1; d_gene: TRBD2; CDR3aa: CASSPNQRGAQGGEQFF; CDR3nt: TGCGCCAGCAGCCCCAATCAGCGGGGGGCCCAGGGGGGTGAGCAGTTCTTC
len: 13; abundance: NA; j_gene: TRBJ1-2; v_gene: TRBV19; d_gene: NA; CDR3aa: CASTFRANYGYTF; CDR3nt: TGTGCCAGTACGTTCAGGGCCAACTATGGCTACACCTTC
len: 15; abundance: NA; j_gene: TRBJ1-1; v_gene: TRBV27; d_gene: NA; CDR3aa: CASSSLPGRGTEAFF; CDR3nt: TGTGCCAGCAGTTCCCTCCCTGGCAGGGGTACTGAAGCTTTCTTT
len: 15; abundance: NA; j_gene: TRBJ2-1; v_gene: TRBV29-1; d_gene: NA; CDR3aa: CSVEDLGGAYNEQFF; CDR3nt: TGCAGCGTTGAAGATCTGGGGGGGGCTTACAATGAGCAGTTCTTC
len: 13; abundance: NA; j_gene: TRBJ2-7; v_gene: TRBV27; d_gene: NA; CDR3aa: CASRSHSSYEQYF; CDR3nt: TGTGCCAGCAGAAGCCACAGCAGCTACGAGCAGTACTTC
len: 17; abundance: NA; j_gene: TRBJ2-3; v_gene: TRBV18; d_gene: TRBD1; CDR3aa: CASSPRGNRGRTDTQYF; CDR3nt: TGTGCCAGCTCACCACGGGGGAACAGGGGGCGGACAGATACGCAGTATTTT
len: 14; abundance: once; j_gene: TRBJ2-7; v_gene: TRBV7-8; d_gene: TRBD1; CDR3aa: CASTPRTGGGEQYF; CDR3nt: TGTGCCAGCACCCCAAGGACAGGGGGCGGCGAGCAGTACTTC
len: 18; abundance: few; j_gene: TRBJ1-6; v_gene: TRBV5-1; d_gene: NA; CDR3aa: CASSLSGMGSSYNSPLHF; CDR3nt: TGCGCCAGCAGCTTGAGCGGGATGGGCAGCTCCTATAATTCACCCCTCCACTTT
len: 16; abundance: NA; j_gene: TRBJ1-5; v_gene: TRBV6-2/TRBV6-3; d_gene: NA; CDR3aa: CASSFTGTRISPPQHF; CDR3nt: TGTGCCAGCAGTTTCACCGGGACAAGAATTAGTCCGCCCCAGCATTTT
len: 16; abundance: NA; j_gene: TRBJ1-5; v_gene: TRBV6-6; d_gene: NA; CDR3aa: CASSYSGGGGNQPQHF; CDR3nt: TGTGCCAGCAGTTACTCTGGCGGCGGGGGGAATCAGCCCCAGCATTTT
len: 14; abundance: NA; j_gene: TRBJ1-2; v_gene: TRBV28; d_gene: NA; CDR3aa: CASSSPHGPYGYTF; CDR3nt: TGTGCCAGCAGTTCTCCCCATGGGCCCTATGGCTACACCTTC
len: 18; abundance: NA; j_gene: TRBJ2-5; v_gene: TRBV5-1; d_gene: TRBD2; CDR3aa: CASSLAPSGGAPGETQYF; CDR3nt: TGCGCCAGCAGCTTGGCCCCTAGCGGGGGGGCCCCAGGAGAGACCCAGTACTTC
len: 13; abundance: NA; j_gene: TRBJ1-2; v_gene: TRBV18; d_gene: NA; CDR3aa: CASSPRTEMSYTF; CDR3nt: TGTGCCAGCTCACCGCGGACAGAAATGAGCTACACCTTC
len: 15; abundance: NA; j_gene: TRBJ2-7; v_gene: TRBV6-5; d_gene: TRBD2; CDR3aa: CASSIAGGPSYEQYF; CDR3nt: TGTGCCAGCAGCATAGCGGGAGGGCCGTCCTACGAGCAGTACTTC
len: 19; abundance: NA; j_gene: TRBJ2-1; v_gene: TRBV11-2; d_gene: TRBD2; CDR3aa: CASSHTGTSAVISYNEQFF; CDR3nt: TGTGCCAGCAGCCACACCGGGACTAGCGCCGTCATTAGCTACAATGAGCAGTTCTTC
len: 13; abundance: NA; j_gene: TRBJ2-2; v_gene: TRBV10-2; d_gene: NA; CDR3aa: CASSTWGDGELFF; CDR3nt: TGCGCCAGCTCTACCTGGGGGGACGGGGAGCTGTTTTTT
len: 13; abundance: NA; j_gene: TRBJ2-7; v_gene: TRBV28; d_gene: NA; CDR3aa: CASSLGSLYEQYF; CDR3nt: TGTGCCAGCAGTTTAGGGAGCCTCTACGAGCAGTACTTC
len: 17; abundance: NA; j_gene: TRBJ2-5; v_gene: TRBV27; d_gene: NA; CDR3aa: CASSLLYRAGQVETQYF; CDR3nt: TGTGCCAGCAGTTTATTATATAGGGCAGGGCAGGTGGAGACCCAGTACTTC
len: 14; abundance: NA; j_gene: TRBJ2-4; v_gene: TRBV7-2; d_gene: TRBD1; CDR3aa: CASSLDRAKNIQYF; CDR3nt: TGTGCCAGCAGCTTGGACAGGGCCAAAAACATTCAGTACTTC
len: 13; abundance: NA; j_gene: TRBJ1-1; v_gene: TRBV30; d_gene: NA; CDR3aa: CAWSVQWNTEAFF; CDR3nt: TGTGCCTGGAGTGTACAGTGGAACACTGAAGCTTTCTTT
len: 14; abundance: NA; j_gene: TRBJ2-5; v_gene: TRBV7-2; d_gene: NA; CDR3aa: CASSPRQAYETQYF; CDR3nt: TGTGCCAGCAGCCCCCGGCAGGCTTACGAGACCCAGTACTTC
len: 16; abundance: NA; j_gene: TRBJ2-5; v_gene: TRBV7-3; d_gene: TRBD2; CDR3aa: CASSPIAGVASETQYF; CDR3nt: TGTGCCAGCAGCCCAATAGCGGGGGTAGCATCGGAGACCCAGTACTTC
len: 15; abundance: NA; j_gene: TRBJ2-7; v_gene: TRBV5-1; d_gene: TRBD1; CDR3aa: CASSFGTGGTYEQYF; CDR3nt: TGCGCCAGCAGCTTCGGGACAGGGGGAACCTACGAGCAGTACTTC
len: 15; abundance: NA; j_gene: TRBJ2-1; v_gene: TRBV9; d_gene: TRBD1; CDR3aa: CASSETGGDYNEQFF; CDR3nt: TGTGCCAGCAGTGAAACAGGGGGCGATTACAATGAGCAGTTCTTC
len: 16; abundance: NA; j_gene: TRBJ2-2; v_gene: TRBV14; d_gene: TRBD2; CDR3aa: CASSQNSGRRAGELFF; CDR3nt: TGTGCCAGCAGCCAAAATAGCGGGAGGAGGGCCGGGGAGCTGTTTTTT
len: 19; abundance: NA; j_gene: TRBJ2-4; v_gene: TRBV6-2/TRBV6-3; d_gene: TRBD1; CDR3aa: CASSYRDRKLILAKNIQYF; CDR3nt: TGTGCCAGCAGTTACCGGGACAGAAAATTGATCTTAGCCAAAAACATTCAGTACTTC
len: 15; abundance: NA; j_gene: TRBJ2-2; v_gene: TRBV11-3; d_gene: NA; CDR3aa: CASSPHGVDTGELFF; CDR3nt: TGTGCCAGCAGCCCCCACGGGGTGGACACCGGGGAGCTGTTTTTT
len: 15; abundance: once; j_gene: TRBJ1-4; v_gene: TRBV7-9; d_gene: TRBD1; CDR3aa: CASSLGDREDEKLFF; CDR3nt: TGTGCCAGCAGCTTAGGGGACAGGGAAGATGAAAAACTGTTTTTT
len: 15; abundance: NA; j_gene: TRBJ2-5; v_gene: TRBV19; d_gene: NA; CDR3aa: CASSTLGITQETQYF; CDR3nt: TGTGCCAGTAGTACACTCGGGATCACACAAGAGACCCAGTACTTC
len: 14; abundance: NA; j_gene: TRBJ2-1; v_gene: TRBV7-8; d_gene: NA; CDR3aa: CASSLKAGANEQFF; CDR3nt: TGTGCCAGCAGCTTGAAGGCAGGGGCCAATGAGCAGTTCTTC
len: 16; abundance: NA; j_gene: TRBJ1-6; v_gene: TRBV28; d_gene: TRBD1; CDR3aa: CATLRSGGLSNSPLHF; CDR3nt: TGTGCCACCCTCCGGTCAGGGGGCCTGAGTAATTCACCCCTCCACTTT
len: 14; abundance: NA; j_gene: TRBJ1-2; v_gene: TRBV2; d_gene: NA; CDR3aa: CASSDYFRGAGYTF; CDR3nt: TGTGCCAGCAGTGATTACTTCAGGGGCGCTGGCTACACCTTC